The clone carrying this T cell receptor beta chain was seen ten or more times. TCRdb processed the 5' RACE reads anew with MiXCR; each CDR3 protein has one entry. This table has approximately 42,000 distinct CDR3 sequences, over 6% appearing once. The data are from a study of early T cells in non-severe SARS-CoV-2 infection. The TCR sequence derives from an adult who was a healthcare worker with PCR-confirmed SARS-CoV-2 infection or an uninfected control (not recorded which). Sequences were obtained from whole blood.

The CDR3 DNA follows: TGTGCCAGCAGCTCCGCAACAACTTACGAGCAGTACTTC. It encodes CASSSATTYEQYF. The rearrangement joins TRBV7-8 to TRBJ2-7; D is unresolved. There are 13 residues in the CDR3. Germline CDR1 and CDR2: SGHVS and FQNEAQ. V lost 4 bases and J 4 bases, leaving 11 bases between the germline ends.